This TCR beta chain was retrieved from a study of T-cell memory formation after mild COVID-19. Germline assignment: CDR1 MNHEY and CDR2 SVGAGI. V lost 2 bases and J 2 bases, leaving 13 bases between the germline ends. The CDR3 totals 17 residues. TCRdb independently ran MiXCR on the 5' RACE reads; one entry per CDR3 protein. The sample lists more than 150,000 distinct CDR3 sequences; approximately 10% were seen once. The chain uses TRBV6-5 and TRBJ2-6; D perhaps matches TRBD1 (5 bases). Material: PBMCs or a T cell subset sorted from them (not recorded which). The sequence was collected from a man aged 18 to 29 who had mild COVID-19 (a few samples of this study predate the infection). Cell type and time point are not known. The CDR3 protein is CASSYRGPFTGANVLTF. The CDR3 DNA sequence: TGTGCCAGCAGTTACAGGGGCCCGTTTACTGGGGCCAACGTCCTGACTTTC.